Below, one TCR beta chain is given with its context. Sequencing was performed with immunoSEQ multiplex PCR; in TCRdb, only in-frame clones are kept and a portion is missing. The top ten hold around 8.6% of the sample, which has about 50,000 clones, around 90% seen once. CDR3 length: 16 residues. V lost 7 bases and J 6 bases, leaving 21 bases between the germline ends. Germline-derived CDR1 and CDR2 are MNHNY and SVGAGI (reference sequence). The data originate from a study of T cell changes during pregnancy in multiple sclerosis. The sequenced sample was CD8+ T cells from peripheral blood mononuclear cells, obtained after pregnancy. This chain connects TRBV6-6 to TRBJ2-2; TRBD2 might be the D (6 bases). The sequence derives from a female donor with multiple sclerosis, enrolled in a pregnancy study. The CDR3 loop is CASTGLGGGLAGELFF. CDR3 sequence (DNA): TGTGCCAGCACCGGACTCGGGGGTGGGTTGGCCGGGGAGCTGTTTTTT.